This T cell receptor (beta chain) was obtained from a study of blood T cell repertoires in COVID-19. In the source study's methods: Amplified reference gene primers provided the basis for estimating nucleated cell counts. Measured with immunoSEQ multiplex PCR; TCRdb has only the in-frame clones, and not every one. That table is the source of V, J and clone size, and D and trimming were worked out from the DNA. The sample lists 350,000 to 500,000 clones; about 87% were seen once. Source material: peripheral blood. This clonotype was sampled from a man aged 18 to 30 with COVID-19, enrolled during active disease.

CDR3 sequence reads: CASSPDPTREETQYF. The CDR3 nucleotides read TGCGCCAGCAGCCCGGACCCGACTAGGGAAGAGACCCAGTACTTC. V and J are TRBV5-1 and TRBJ2-5, with D tentatively TRBD2 (6 bases). Trimming stripped 4 bases from V and 3 bases from J, with 16 bases between. CDR1 and CDR2 (germline): SGHRS, YFSETQ. CDR3 length: 15 amino acids. Combining the CDR3 with reference TRBV5-1 and TRBJ2-5 gives the whole variable domain KAGVTQTPRYLIKTRGQQVTLSCSPISGHRSVSWYQQTPGQGLQFLFEYFSETQRNKGNFPGRFSGRQFSNSRSEMNVSTLELGDSALYLCASSPDPTREETQYFGPGTRLLVL.